These T cell receptor beta chains were read from a single sample in a study of T cell responses to AZD1222 COVID-19 vaccine. TCRdb's copy holds only in-frame clones and misses some; the assay was immunoSEQ multiplex PCR. The sample includes approximately 150,000 clones, about nine tenths of them seen just once. The source material was peripheral blood, sampled on day 0 of AZD1222 vaccination. The source of these receptors is an adult in good health. Both conserved end residues are part of each CDR3. The D gene is left open where the match is weak.

v_gene: TRBV27
d_gene: TRBD1
j_gene: TRBJ1-1
CDR3aa: CASNRQGPNTEAFF

v_gene: TRBV18
d_gene: -
j_gene: TRBJ1-1
CDR3aa: CASSPAKTEAFF

v_gene: TRBV19
d_gene: -
j_gene: TRBJ2-5
CDR3aa: CASSGRLGETQYF

v_gene: TRBV19
d_gene: TRBD2
j_gene: TRBJ2-7
CDR3aa: CASKQAGGAYEQYF

v_gene: TRBV7-8
d_gene: -
j_gene: TRBJ1-2
CDR3aa: CASSLALDSHNYGYTF

v_gene: TRBV3-1/TRBV3-2
d_gene: -
j_gene: TRBJ1-1
CDR3aa: CASSSHPGGSEAFF

v_gene: TRBV7-9
d_gene: -
j_gene: TRBJ1-2
CDR3aa: CASSLDAVKGGGYTF

v_gene: TRBV29-1
d_gene: -
j_gene: TRBJ2-5
CDR3aa: CSVDEGETQYF

v_gene: TRBV27
d_gene: -
j_gene: TRBJ1-2
CDR3aa: CASSFSSQGYYGYTF

v_gene: TRBV5-1
d_gene: -
j_gene: TRBJ1-4
CDR3aa: CASSLAQGSRSNEKLFF

v_gene: TRBV27
d_gene: TRBD1
j_gene: TRBJ1-1
CDR3aa: CASSLAPRDRERNTEAFF

v_gene: TRBV5-1
d_gene: -
j_gene: TRBJ1-1
CDR3aa: CASSLNWGGGATEAFF

v_gene: TRBV7-3
d_gene: -
j_gene: TRBJ2-3
CDR3aa: CASSSGTSTDTQYF